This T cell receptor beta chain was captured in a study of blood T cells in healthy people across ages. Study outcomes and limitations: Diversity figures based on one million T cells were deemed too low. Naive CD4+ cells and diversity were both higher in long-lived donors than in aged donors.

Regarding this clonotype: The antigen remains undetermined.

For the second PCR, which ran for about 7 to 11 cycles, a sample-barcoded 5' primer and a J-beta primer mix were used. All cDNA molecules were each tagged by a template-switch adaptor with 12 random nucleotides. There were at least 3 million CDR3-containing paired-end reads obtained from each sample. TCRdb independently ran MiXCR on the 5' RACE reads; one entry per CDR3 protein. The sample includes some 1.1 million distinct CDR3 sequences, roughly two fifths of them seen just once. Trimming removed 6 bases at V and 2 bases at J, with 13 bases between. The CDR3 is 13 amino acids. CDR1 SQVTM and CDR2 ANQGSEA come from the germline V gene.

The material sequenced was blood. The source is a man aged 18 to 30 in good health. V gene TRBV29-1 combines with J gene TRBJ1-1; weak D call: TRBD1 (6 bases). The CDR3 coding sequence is TGCAGCGTATCCGCGGACAGCAACACTGAAGCTTTCTTT. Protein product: CSVSADSNTEAFF.